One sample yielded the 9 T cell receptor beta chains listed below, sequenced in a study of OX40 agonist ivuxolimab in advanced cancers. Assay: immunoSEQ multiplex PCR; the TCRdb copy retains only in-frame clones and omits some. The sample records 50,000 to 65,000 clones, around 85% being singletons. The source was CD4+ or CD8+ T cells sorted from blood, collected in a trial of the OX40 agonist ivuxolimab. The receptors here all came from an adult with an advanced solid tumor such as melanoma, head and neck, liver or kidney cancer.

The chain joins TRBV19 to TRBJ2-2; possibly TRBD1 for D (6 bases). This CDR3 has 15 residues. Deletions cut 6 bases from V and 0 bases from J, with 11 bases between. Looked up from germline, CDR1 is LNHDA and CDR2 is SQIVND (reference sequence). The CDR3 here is CASSSTGTNTGELFF. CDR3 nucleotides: TGTGCCAGTAGCTCAACAGGGACGAACACCGGGGAGCTGTTTTTT.

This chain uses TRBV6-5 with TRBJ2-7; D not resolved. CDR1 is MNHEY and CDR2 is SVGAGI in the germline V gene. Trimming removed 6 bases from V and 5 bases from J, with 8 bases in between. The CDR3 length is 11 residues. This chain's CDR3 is CASSTINEQYF. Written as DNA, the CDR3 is TGTGCCAGCAGCACCATAAACGAGCAGTACTTC.

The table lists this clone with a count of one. In nucleotides, the CDR3 is TGTGCCAGTAGTATTTCCACAGGGGATGGCTACACCTTC. This gives the protein CASSISTGDGYTF. The genes are TRBV19 and TRBJ1-2; 7 bases map to TRBD1. CDR1 and CDR2 (germline): LNHDA, SQIVND (reference sequence). The junction had 4 bases not matched to a gene; V was cut back by 3 bases and J by 6 bases. The CDR3 consists of 13 residues.

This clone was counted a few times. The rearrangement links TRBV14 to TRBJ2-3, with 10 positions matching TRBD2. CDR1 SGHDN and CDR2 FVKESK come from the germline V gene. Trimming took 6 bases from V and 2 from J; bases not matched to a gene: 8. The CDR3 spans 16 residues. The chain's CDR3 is CASSHRTSGSTDTQYF. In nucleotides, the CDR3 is TGTGCCAGCAGTCATAGGACTAGCGGATCCACAGATACGCAGTATTTT.

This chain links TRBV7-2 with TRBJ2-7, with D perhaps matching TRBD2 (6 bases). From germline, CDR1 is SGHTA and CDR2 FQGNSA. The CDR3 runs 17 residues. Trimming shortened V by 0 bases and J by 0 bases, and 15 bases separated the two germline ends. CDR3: CASSLATGGYFSYEQYF. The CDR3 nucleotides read TGTGCCAGCAGCTTAGCTACCGGAGGGTATTTCTCCTACGAGCAGTACTTC.

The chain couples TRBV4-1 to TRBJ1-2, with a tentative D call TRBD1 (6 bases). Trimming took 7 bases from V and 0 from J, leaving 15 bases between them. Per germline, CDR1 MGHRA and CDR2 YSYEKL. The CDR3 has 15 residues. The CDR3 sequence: CASTHSTGPNYGYTF. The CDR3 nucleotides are TGCGCCAGCACCCATTCGACAGGTCCTAACTATGGCTACACCTTC.

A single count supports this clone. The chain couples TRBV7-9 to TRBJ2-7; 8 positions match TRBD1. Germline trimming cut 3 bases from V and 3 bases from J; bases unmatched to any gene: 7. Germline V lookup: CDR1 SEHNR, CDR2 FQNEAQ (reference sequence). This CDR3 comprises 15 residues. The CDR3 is CASSLVGQGYYEQYF. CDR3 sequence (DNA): TGTGCCAGCAGCTTGGTTGGACAGGGCTACTACGAGCAGTACTTC.

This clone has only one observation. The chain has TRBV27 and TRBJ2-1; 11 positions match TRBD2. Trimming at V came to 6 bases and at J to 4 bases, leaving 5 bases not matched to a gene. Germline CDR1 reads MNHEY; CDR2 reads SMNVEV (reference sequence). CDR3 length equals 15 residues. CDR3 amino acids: CASSLAGGLYNEQFF. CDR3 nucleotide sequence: TGTGCCAGCAGCTTAGCGGGGGGGCTATACAATGAGCAGTTCTTC.

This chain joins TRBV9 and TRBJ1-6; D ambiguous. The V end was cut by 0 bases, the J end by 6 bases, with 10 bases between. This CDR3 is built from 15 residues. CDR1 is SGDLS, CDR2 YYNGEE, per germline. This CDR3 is CASSVGTRANSPLHF. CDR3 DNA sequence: TGTGCCAGCAGCGTAGGTACACGAGCTAATTCACCCCTCCACTTT. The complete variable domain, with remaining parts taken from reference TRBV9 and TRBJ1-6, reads DSGVTQTPKHLITATGQRVTLRCSPRSGDLSVYWYQQSLDQGLQFLIQYYNGEERAKGNILERFSAQQFPDLHSELNLSSLELGDSALYFCASSVGTRANSPLHFGNGTRLTVT.